The 5 T cell receptor beta chains given below trace back to one sample, sequenced in a study of blood T cell repertoires in COVID-19. Sequencing used immunoSEQ multiplex PCR; TCRdb keeps in-frame clones, though not all of them. Of tens of thousands of clones detected, approximately 90% appear once; the ten largest clones hold roughly 9.1%. Material: PBMCs or T cells enriched from blood (not recorded which). These receptors all stem from a middle-aged woman who had recovered from COVID-19.

The V gene is TRBV4-2, the J gene TRBJ1-3; a weak D match, TRBD1 (6 bases). CDR3 size: 20 residues. The V end was cut by 4 bases, the J end by 2 bases, with 27 bases between. Per the germline V gene, CDR1 is LGHNA and CDR2 is YNFKEQ. CDR3 in DNA: TGTGCCAGCAGCCCACACGTTGGCTTTCAGGGGACCAGCACTGGAAACACCATATATTTT. It encodes CASSPHVGFQGTSTGNTIYF.

The chain links TRBV5-1 to TRBJ2-5, with TRBD1 matching 8 bases. Looked up from germline, CDR1 is SGHRS and CDR2 is YFSETQ. J was trimmed by 5 bases and V by 5 bases; bases with no gene match: 11. The CDR3 contains 15 residues. DNA for the CDR3: TGCGCCAGCAGTTCTACGGGACAGGTGGATGAGACCCAGTACTTC. The encoded protein is CASSSTGQVDETQYF.

The chain has TRBV18 and TRBJ2-1, with D tentatively TRBD2 (5 bases). V lost 2 bases and J lost 1, with 12 bases in between. Germline loops: CDR1 KGHSH, CDR2 LQKENI. CDR3 length: 16 residues. The CDR3 nucleotides are TGTGCCAGCTCACCAATTGCTAGCTTATCCTACAATGAGCAGTTCTTC. This encodes CASSPIASLSYNEQFF.

The chain combines TRBV9 with TRBJ1-1; 8 nucleotides align to TRBD1. Germline V gene data show CDR1 as SGDLS and CDR2 as YYNGEE. This CDR3 is 13 amino acids long. J lost 1 base, V lost 5 bases, and 1 base had no gene match. The CDR3 DNA is TGTGCCAGCAGTCAGGGGGCGAACACTGAAGCTTTCTTT. Its protein product is CASSQGANTEAFF.

This clone has only a few counts. The rearrangement joins TRBV5-5 to TRBJ1-3, with 7 bases fitting TRBD1. The CDR3 is 13 residues long. The germline CDR1 and CDR2 sequences are SGHKS and YYEKEE (reference sequence). Unmatched junction bases numbered 4, after V lost 2 bases and J lost 8 bases. CDR3 amino acids: CASSLSQGDTIYF. The CDR3 bases are TGTGCCAGCAGCTTAAGTCAGGGGGACACCATATATTTT. Looking up the rest from reference TRBV5-5 and TRBJ1-3 gives the full variable domain: DAGVTQSPTHLIKTRGQQVTLRCSPISGHKSVSWYQQVLGQGPQFIFQYYEKEERGRGNFPDRFSARQFPNYSSELNVNALLLGDSALYLCASSLSQGDTIYFGEGSWLTVV.